This T cell receptor (beta chain) comes out of a study of regulatory T cells in long-lasting Graves disease. Whole-study findings and limits: Persistent disease was characterized by preferential usage of TRBV28, TRBJ1-2 and TRBJ2-5.

Libraries of TCR beta came from iRepertoire HTBI primers plus Arm-PCR of CDR3 regions. MiXCR, applied by TCRdb to the multiplex PCR reads, yields one record per CDR3 protein. Of 400,000 to 500,000 distinct CDR3 sequences in the sample, approximately 16% were seen once. V lost 3 bases and J 9 bases, leaving 18 bases between the germline ends. CDR1 is KGHSH, CDR2 LQKENI, per germline. The CDR3 consists of 15 residues. Time point defined: newly diagnosed GD, antithyroid drugs for less than 3 months. The TCR library used RNA extracted from PBMCs. The diagnosis of Graves' disease used American Thyroid Association guidelines. This clonotype came up many times. Its target is unknown. These data were also reused for a study on T cells in Graves' hyperthyroidism and ophthalmopathy. That paper states: No progression to ophthalmopathy during 18 months of follow-up defined stable disease. The model predicted ophthalmopathy a median roughly 6.5 months before onset.

The V and J genes are TRBV18 and TRBJ2-1; D might be TRBD2 (6 bases). Sequenced here: peripheral blood mononuclear cells (PBMCs), sampled at new diagnosis, from a patient treated with antithyroid drugs. The TCR was taken from a woman aged 30 to 39 with Graves disease. The CDR3 nucleotides are TGTGCCAGCTCACCGAGACTAGATCCTGATCGTGAGCAGTTCTTC. Encoded protein: CASSPRLDPDREQFF.